Sequencing of this T cell receptor (beta chain) was carried out in a study of CD8 T cells in Susac syndrome. The multiple sclerosis controls comprised treatment-naive patients whose relapsing-remitting disease was stable or active. Bulk CD8+ and CD4+ cells came from magnetic negative isolation; CD8+ TEMRA by FACS. Random hexamers primed reverse transcription of roughly 0.5 to 1 ug RNA. By means of immunoSEQ multiplex PCR, TCR beta CDR3 spanning 54 Vbeta and 13 Jbeta underwent amplification. TCRdb processed the immunoSEQ multiplex PCR reads anew with MiXCR; each CDR3 protein has one entry. The data hold around 130,000 distinct CDR3 sequences, with around 85% observed a single time. The sample comprised CD8+ T cells from PBMCs. The TCR comes from a human donor with multiple sclerosis.

CDR3 DNA sequence: TGTGCCAGCAGCGACTCTCTCTCCCGGGACAGGCTCAATCAGCCCCAGCATTTT. Translated: CASSDSLSRDRLNQPQHF. The chain employs TRBV2 and TRBJ1-5; 8 bases line up with TRBD1. Germline trimming cut 6 bases from V and 3 bases from J; bases unmatched to any gene: 16. Germline V lookup: CDR1 SNHLY, CDR2 FYNNEI. The CDR3 spans 18 residues. The complete variable domain, with remaining parts taken from reference TRBV2 and TRBJ1-5, reads EPEVTQTPSHQVTQMGQEVILRCVPISNHLYFYWYRQILGQKVEFLVSFYNNEISEKSEIFDDQFSVERPDGSNFTLKIRSTKLEDSAMYFCASSDSLSRDRLNQPQHFGDGTRLSIL.